The 5 T cell receptor beta chains listed next were all sequenced from one sample in a study of cytomegalovirus exposure and HLA in healthy donors. Researchers ran the PCR with 60 Vbeta and 13 Jbeta primers. Sequenced by immunoSEQ multiplex PCR; TCRdb stores in-frame clones only, minus some. Among 150,000 or so clones listed, 75% to 80% were seen once. The sequencing sample was made of PBMCs. The source of these receptors is a man aged 45-65 years in good health and CMV-seropositive.

This chain uses TRBV18 with TRBJ2-5, with 9 bases fitting TRBD1. The CDR3 covers 16 residues. Looked up from germline, CDR1 is KGHSH and CDR2 is LQKENI. The V and J ends lost 0 bases and 1 base, in that order; junction bases with no gene match: 3. CDR3 residues: CASSPPGTGFQETQYF. DNA of the CDR3: TGTGCCAGCTCACCACCGGGGACAGGGTTCCAAGAGACCCAGTACTTC.

The chain has TRBV7-3 and TRBJ1-5; possibly TRBD1 for D (6 bases). Between the trimmed V and J ends, which lost 0 bases and 0 bases, there was a span of 15 bases. CDR1 and CDR2 (germline): SGHTA, FQGTGA. This CDR3 region has 18 residues. The CDR3 sequence is CASSLTTGSPCSNQPQHF. CDR3 in DNA: TGTGCCAGCAGCTTAACAACAGGGTCCCCGTGTAGCAATCAGCCCCAGCATTTT.

The chain carries TRBV25-1 and TRBJ2-3; a possible D gene is TRBD1 (5 bases). V dropped 5 bases and J dropped 0 bases, with 9 bases sitting between them. Germline CDR1 and CDR2: MGHDK and SYGVNS. The CDR3 consists of 14 residues. CDR3 coding DNA: TGTGCCAGCAGTTTGACAGAGAGCACAGATACGCAGTATTTT. This sequence encodes CASSLTESTDTQYF. Filled out from reference TRBV25-1 and TRBJ2-3, the complete variable domain reads EADIYQTPRYLVIGTGKKITLECSQTMGHDKMYWYQQDPGMELHLIHYSYGVNSTEKGDLSSESTVSRIRTEHFPLTLESARPSHTSQYLCASSLTESTDTQYFGPGTRLTVL.

The V gene is TRBV18, the J gene TRBJ2-1; 7 bases match TRBD1. V lost 3 bases to trimming and J lost 8 bases; unmatched junction nucleotides: 4. The CDR3 runs 13 residues. The germline CDR1 and CDR2 sequences are KGHSH and LQKENI. CDR3 sequence reads: CASSPTGNDEQFF. The CDR3 DNA reads as TGTGCCAGCTCACCGACAGGGAACGATGAGCAGTTCTTC. Drawing the rest from reference TRBV18 and TRBJ2-1, the complete variable domain is NAGVMQNPRHLVRRRGQEARLRCSPMKGHSHVYWYRQLPEEGLKFMVYLQKENIIDESGMPKERFSAEFPKEGPSILRIQQVVRGDSAAYFCASSPTGNDEQFFGPGTRLTVL.

The gene calls are TRBV11-1 and TRBJ2-3; TRBD1 matches at 7 bases. This CDR3 contains 14 residues. Germline V gives CDR1 SGHAT, CDR2 FQDESV (reference sequence). Trimming removed 5 bases from V and 0 bases from J; junction bases left unmatched: 2. The CDR3 nucleotides read TGTGCCAGCAGCCGGGACAGTAGCACAGATACGCAGTATTTT. The encoded protein is CASSRDSSTDTQYF.